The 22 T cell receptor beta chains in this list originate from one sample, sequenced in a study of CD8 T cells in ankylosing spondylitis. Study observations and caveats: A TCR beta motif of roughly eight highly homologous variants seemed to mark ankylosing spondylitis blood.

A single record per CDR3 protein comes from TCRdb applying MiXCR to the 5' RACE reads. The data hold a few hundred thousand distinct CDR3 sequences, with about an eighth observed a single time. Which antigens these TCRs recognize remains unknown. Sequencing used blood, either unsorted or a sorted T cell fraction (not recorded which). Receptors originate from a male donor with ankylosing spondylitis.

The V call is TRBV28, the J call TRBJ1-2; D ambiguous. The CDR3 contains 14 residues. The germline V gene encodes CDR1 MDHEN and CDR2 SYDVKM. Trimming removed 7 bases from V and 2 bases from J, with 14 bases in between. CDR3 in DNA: TGTGCCAGCACCCTCCTAGGGCCGAACTATGGCTACACCTTC. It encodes CASTLLGPNYGYTF.

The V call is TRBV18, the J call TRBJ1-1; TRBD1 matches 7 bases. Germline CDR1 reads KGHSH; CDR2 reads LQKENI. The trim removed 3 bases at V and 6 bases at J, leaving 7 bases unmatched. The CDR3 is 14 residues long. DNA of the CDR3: TGTGCCAGCTCACCGACAGGGTTAGACTCTGAAGCTTTCTTT. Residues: CASSPTGLDSEAFF.

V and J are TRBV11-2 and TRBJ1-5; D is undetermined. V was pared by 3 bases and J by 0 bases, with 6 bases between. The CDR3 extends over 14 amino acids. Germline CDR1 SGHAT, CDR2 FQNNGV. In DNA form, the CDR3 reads TGTGCCAGCAGCTTCAGCAGTAGCAATCAGCCCCAGCATTTT. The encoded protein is CASSFSSSNQPQHF.

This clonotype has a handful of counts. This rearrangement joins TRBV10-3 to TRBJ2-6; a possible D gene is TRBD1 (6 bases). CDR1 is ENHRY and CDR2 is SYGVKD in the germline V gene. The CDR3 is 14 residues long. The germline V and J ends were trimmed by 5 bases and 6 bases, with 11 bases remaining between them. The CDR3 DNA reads TGTGCCATCAGTAGGGACACAGAGGCCAACGTCCTGACTTTC. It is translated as CAISRDTEANVLTF.

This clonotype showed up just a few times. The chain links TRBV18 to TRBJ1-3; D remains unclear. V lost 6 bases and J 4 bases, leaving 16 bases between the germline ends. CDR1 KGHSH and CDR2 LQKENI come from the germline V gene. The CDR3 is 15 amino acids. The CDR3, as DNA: TGTGCCAGCTCCCTTCGTCCAGAAGGAGGAAACACCATATATTTT. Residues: CASSLRPEGGNTIYF.

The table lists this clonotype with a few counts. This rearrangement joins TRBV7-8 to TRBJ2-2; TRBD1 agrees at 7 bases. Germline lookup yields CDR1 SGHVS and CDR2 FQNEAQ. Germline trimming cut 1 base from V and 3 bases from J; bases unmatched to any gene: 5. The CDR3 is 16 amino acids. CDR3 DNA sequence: TGTGCCAGCAGCTTAGTCGGGACAGCCGACACCGGGGAGCTGTTTTTT. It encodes CASSLVGTADTGELFF. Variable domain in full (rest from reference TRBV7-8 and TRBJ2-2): GAGVSQSPRYKVAKRGQDVALRCDPISGHVSLFWYQQALGQGPEFLTYFQNEAQLDKSGLPSDRFFAERPEGSVSTLKIQRTQQEDSAVYLCASSLVGTADTGELFFGEGSRLTVL.

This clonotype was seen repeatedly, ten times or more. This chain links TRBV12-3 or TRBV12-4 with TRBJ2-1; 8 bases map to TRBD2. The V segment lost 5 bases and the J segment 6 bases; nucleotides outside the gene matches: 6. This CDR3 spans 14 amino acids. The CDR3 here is CASSPQLAANEQFF. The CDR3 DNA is TGTGCCAGCAGTCCTCAACTAGCGGCCAATGAGCAGTTCTTC.

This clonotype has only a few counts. The CDR3 sequence is CASSPTGGSGTGELFF. The CDR3 DNA is TGTGCCAGCAGCCCGACAGGGGGCTCGGGCACCGGGGAGCTGTTTTTT. The genes are TRBV3-1 and TRBJ2-2, with TRBD1 matching over 10 bases. This CDR3 comprises 16 residues. Germline CDR1 LGHDT, CDR2 YNNKEL (reference sequence). The ends lost 4 bases at V and 4 bases at J; junction bases unmatched: 6.

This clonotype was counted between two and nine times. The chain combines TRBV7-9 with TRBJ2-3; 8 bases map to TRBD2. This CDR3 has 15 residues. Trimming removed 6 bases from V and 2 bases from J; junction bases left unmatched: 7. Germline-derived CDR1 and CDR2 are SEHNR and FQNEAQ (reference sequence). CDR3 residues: CASSPGLDVTDTQYF. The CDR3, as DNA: TGTGCCAGCAGTCCGGGACTAGATGTCACAGATACGCAGTATTTT.

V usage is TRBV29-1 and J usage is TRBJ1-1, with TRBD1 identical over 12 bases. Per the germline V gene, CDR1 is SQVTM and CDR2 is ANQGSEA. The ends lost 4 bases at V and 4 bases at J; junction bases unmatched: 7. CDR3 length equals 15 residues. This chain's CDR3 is CSVVLWGQGATEAFF. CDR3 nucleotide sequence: TGCAGCGTTGTTTTATGGGGACAGGGGGCCACTGAAGCTTTCTTT.

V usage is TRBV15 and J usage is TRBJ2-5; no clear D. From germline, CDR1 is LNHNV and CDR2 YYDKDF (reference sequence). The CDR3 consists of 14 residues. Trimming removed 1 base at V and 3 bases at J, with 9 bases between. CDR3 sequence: CATSRVPDKETQYF. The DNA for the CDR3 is TGTGCCACCAGCAGAGTTCCCGATAAAGAGACCCAGTACTTC.

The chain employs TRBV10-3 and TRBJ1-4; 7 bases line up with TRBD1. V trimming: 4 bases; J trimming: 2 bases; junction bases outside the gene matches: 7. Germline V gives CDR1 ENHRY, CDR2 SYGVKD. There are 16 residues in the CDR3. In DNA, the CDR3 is TGTGCCATCAGTGGAACAGGGGCTTCCACTAATGAAAAACTGTTTTTT. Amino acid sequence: CAISGTGASTNEKLFF.

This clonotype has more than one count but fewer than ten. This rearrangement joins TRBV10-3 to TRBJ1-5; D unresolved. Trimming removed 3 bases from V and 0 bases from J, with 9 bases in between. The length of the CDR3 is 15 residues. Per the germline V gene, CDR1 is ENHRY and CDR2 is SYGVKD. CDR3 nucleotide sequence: TGTGCCATCAGTGACCCCGGGGATAGCAATCAGCCCCAGCATTTT. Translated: CAISDPGDSNQPQHF.

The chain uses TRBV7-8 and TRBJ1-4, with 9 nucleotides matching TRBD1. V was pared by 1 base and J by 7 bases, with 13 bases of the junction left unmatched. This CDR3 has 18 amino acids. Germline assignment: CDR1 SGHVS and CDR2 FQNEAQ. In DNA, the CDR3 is TGTGCCAGCAGCTTAGGTCGGTACAGGGGGCACGTAGGTGAAAAACTGTTTTTT. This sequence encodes CASSLGRYRGHVGEKLFF. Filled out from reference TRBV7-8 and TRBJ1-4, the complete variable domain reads GAGVSQSPRYKVAKRGQDVALRCDPISGHVSLFWYQQALGQGPEFLTYFQNEAQLDKSGLPSDRFFAERPEGSVSTLKIQRTQQEDSAVYLCASSLGRYRGHVGEKLFFGSGTQLSVL.

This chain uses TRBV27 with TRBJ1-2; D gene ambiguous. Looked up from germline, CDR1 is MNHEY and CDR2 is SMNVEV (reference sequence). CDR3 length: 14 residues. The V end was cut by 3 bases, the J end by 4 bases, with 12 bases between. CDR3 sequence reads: CASSLSSLSYGYTF. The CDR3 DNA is TGTGCCAGCAGTTTGTCGAGCCTATCCTATGGCTACACCTTC.

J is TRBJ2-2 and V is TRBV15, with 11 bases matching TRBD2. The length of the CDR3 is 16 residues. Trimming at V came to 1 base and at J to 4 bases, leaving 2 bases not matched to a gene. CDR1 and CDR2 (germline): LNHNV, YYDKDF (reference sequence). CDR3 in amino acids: CATSRGLAGITGELFF. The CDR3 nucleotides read TGTGCCACCAGCAGAGGACTAGCGGGAATCACCGGGGAGCTGTTTTTT.

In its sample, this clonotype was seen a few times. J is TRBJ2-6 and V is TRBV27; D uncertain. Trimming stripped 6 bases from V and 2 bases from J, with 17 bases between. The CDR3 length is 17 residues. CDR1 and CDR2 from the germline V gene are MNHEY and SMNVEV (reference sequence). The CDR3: CASSQSPGSAGANVLTF. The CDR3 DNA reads TGTGCCAGCAGCCAAAGCCCGGGTTCCGCTGGGGCCAACGTCCTGACTTTC.

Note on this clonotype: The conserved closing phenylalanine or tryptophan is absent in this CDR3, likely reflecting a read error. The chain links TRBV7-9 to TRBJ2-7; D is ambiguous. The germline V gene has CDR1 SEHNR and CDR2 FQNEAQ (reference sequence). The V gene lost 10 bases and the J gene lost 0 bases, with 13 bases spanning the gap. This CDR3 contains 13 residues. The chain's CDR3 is CATSWVSSYEQYL. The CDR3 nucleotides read TGTGCCACCAGTTGGGTATCCTCCTACGAGCAGTACTTA.

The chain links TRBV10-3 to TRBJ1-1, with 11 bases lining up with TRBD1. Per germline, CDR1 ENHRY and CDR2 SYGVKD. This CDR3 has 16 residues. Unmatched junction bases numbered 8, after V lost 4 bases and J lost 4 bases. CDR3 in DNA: TGTGCCATCAGTGGCTACCGGGACAGGGGGGGCACTGAAGCTTTCTTT. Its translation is CAISGYRDRGGTEAFF.

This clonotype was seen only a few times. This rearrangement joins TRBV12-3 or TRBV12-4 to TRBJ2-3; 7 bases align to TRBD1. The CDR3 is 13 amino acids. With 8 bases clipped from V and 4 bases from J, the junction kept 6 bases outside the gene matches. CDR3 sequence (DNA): TGTGCCAGCGGGACAGCTTTCCCAGATACGCAGTATTTT. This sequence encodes CASGTAFPDTQYF.

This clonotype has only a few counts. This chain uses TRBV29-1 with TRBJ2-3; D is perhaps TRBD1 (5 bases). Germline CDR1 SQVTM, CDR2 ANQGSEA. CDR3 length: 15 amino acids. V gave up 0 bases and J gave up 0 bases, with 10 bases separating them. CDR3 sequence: CSVEDRRQSTDTQYF. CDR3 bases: TGCAGCGTTGAAGACCGCCGACAGAGCACAGATACGCAGTATTTT.

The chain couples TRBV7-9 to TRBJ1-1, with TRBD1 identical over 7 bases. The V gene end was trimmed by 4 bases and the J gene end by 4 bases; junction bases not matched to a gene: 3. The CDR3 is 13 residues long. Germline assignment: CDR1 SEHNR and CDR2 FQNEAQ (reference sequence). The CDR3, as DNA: TGTGCCAGCAGCTACAGGGGAATCACTGAAGCTTTCTTT. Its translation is CASSYRGITEAFF.